This T cell receptor (beta chain) came from a study of CXCR3-negative and CXCR3-positive naive CD8 T cells. Study at large: The TRB read total, about 130 million, broke down to about 1.5 +/- 0.3 million reads per library.

The CDR3 loop spans 13 amino acids. As to this clonotype: The antigen is not known.

All TRB cDNA libraries came from 5' RACE performed with UMI labels. TCRdb reprocessed the 5' RACE reads, with one entry per CDR3 protein and no DNA. This table lists over 70,000 distinct CDR3 sequences. Study-level findings and limits: CXCR3-expressing naive cells carried TRB CDR3s more hydrophobic than those of CXCR3-negative naive cells. With respect to TRBV-TRBJ usage, naive CXCR3-negative and CXCR3-positive cells were similar; memory differed.

The chain employs TRBV12-3 or TRBV12-4 and TRBJ1-5; the TCRdb D gene call, TRBD1, has no DNA to confirm it. Specimen: naive CXCR3+ CD8+ T cells from blood. This sample's subset: CD45RO-CCR7+CD27+CD95- naive CD8+ T cells expressing CXCR3 (TNR3+). The source is a human donor in good health. Some clones in this sample may be carry-over from other donors' samples. CDR3 in amino acids: CASSGRGQQPQHF.